This passage covers 7 T cell receptor beta chains from one sample sequenced in a study of blood T cells in healthy people across ages (dated by TCRdb to the mid-2010s). The receptor library was made with 5' RACE. Sequencing used an Illumina HiSeq 2500. The second PCR ran for roughly 7 to 11 cycles and used a J-beta primer mix along with a sample-barcoded 5' primer. TCRdb cleaned the public reads at Q25 with fastp, built clones with MiXCR and kept in-frame beta chains. Duplicate CDR3 protein sequences are folded into a single record with the most common DNA and genes. The table for this sample lists some 1.5 million distinct CDR3 sequences; roughly 28% of them were counted only once. 7.7% of the sample goes to the ten largest clones. Input material: blood. Source of these receptors: a woman in her twenties or thirties in good health.

There are a few counts of this clonotype. The V call is TRBV27, the J call TRBJ1-2; D possibly corresponds to TRBD1 (5 bases). Germline lookup yields CDR1 MNHEY and CDR2 SMNVEV (reference sequence). CDR3 length equals 14 residues. Deletions cut 7 bases from V and 4 bases from J, with 16 bases between. In nucleotides, the CDR3 is TGTGCCAGCAAGCAGGAGGGGAAGATCTATGGCTACACCTTC. It codes for CASKQEGKIYGYTF.

V is TRBV28 and J is TRBJ1-5; D uncertain. Trimming left V 5 bases short and J 2 bases short, with 13 bases between. Germline CDR1 and CDR2: MDHEN and SYDVKM. The CDR3 extends over 15 amino acids. CDR3 sequence reads: CASSLARRGNQPQHF. In nucleotides, the CDR3 is TGTGCCAGCAGTCTTGCGAGGAGGGGCAATCAGCCCCAGCATTTT.

The chain couples TRBV29-1 to TRBJ2-7, with D perhaps being TRBD1 or TRBD2 (5 bases each). Germline assignment: CDR1 SQVTM and CDR2 ANQGSEA. The V and J ends lost 4 bases and 3 bases respectively, with 10 bases between them. The CDR3 length is 12 residues. The CDR3 sequence is CSVVGADYEQYF. The CDR3, as DNA: TGCAGCGTTGTCGGGGCCGACTACGAGCAGTACTTC.

The chain combines TRBV7-2 with TRBJ2-5, with D uncertain. CDR3 length equals 14 residues. The V end was cut by 1 base, the J end by 3 bases, with 9 bases between. Looked up from germline, CDR1 is SGHTA and CDR2 is FQGNSA. CDR3 in amino acids: CASSLVWGKETQYF. The CDR3, as DNA: TGTGCCAGCAGCTTAGTTTGGGGTAAAGAGACCCAGTACTTC.

Concerning this clonotype itself: A much larger clone differs from this one at a single base, so this may be a read error. The rearrangement uses TRBV7-9 and TRBJ1-2; maybe TRBD1 (6 bases). Looked up from germline, CDR1 is SEHNR and CDR2 is FQNEAQ (reference sequence). Trimming removed 7 bases at V and 2 bases at J, with 14 bases between. This CDR3 is 14 amino acids long. CDR3 in DNA: TGTGCCAGCAACCAATCACAGGGAAACTATGGCTACACCTTC. Translated, it gives CASNQSQGNYGYTF. Filled out from reference TRBV7-9 and TRBJ1-2, the complete variable domain reads DTGVSQNPRHKITKRGQNVTFRCDPISEHNRLYWYRQTLGQGPEFLTYFQNEAQLEKSRLLSDRFSAERPKGSFSTLEIQRTEQGDSAMYLCASNQSQGNYGYTFGSGTRLTVV.

The chain uses TRBV29-1 and TRBJ1-1, with 7 nucleotides matching TRBD1. Germline lookup yields CDR1 SQVTM and CDR2 ANQGSEA. V lost 2 bases and J lost 3; bases outside the gene matches: 3. This CDR3 has 13 residues. CDR3 in DNA: TGCAGCGTTGAACAAGACAGGGACACTGAAGCTTTCTTT. This codes for CSVEQDRDTEAFF.

The chain couples TRBV18 to TRBJ1-1; 7 nucleotides line up with TRBD1. CDR3 length: 15 residues. The germline V gene has CDR1 KGHSH and CDR2 LQKENI. Trimming at V came to 5 bases and at J to 3 bases, leaving 9 bases not matched to a gene. The CDR3 is CASSIDRAWYTEAFF. For the CDR3, the DNA is TGTGCCAGCTCAATCGACAGGGCTTGGTACACTGAAGCTTTCTTT.